This T cell receptor beta chain was sequenced for a study of immune cell composition in non-small cell lung cancer. Normal lung was sampled as far from the tumour as possible, at least 3 cm. Study results and limitations: No significant correlation existed between pack-years smoked and tumour clonality.

On this clone itself: Its antigen is still unknown.

This table comes from immunoSEQ multiplex PCR, and its TCRdb copy is limited to in-frame clones, with some not included. This table holds 2,500 or so clones, around 84% found once. The CDR3 has 18 amino acids. V shed 3 bases and J 8 bases; nucleotides not matched to a gene: 14. CDR1 and CDR2 (germline): SGHRS, YFSETQ. The TCR sequence derives from a human donor with non-small cell lung cancer. The gene calls are TRBV5-1 and TRBJ2-3, with 14 nucleotides matching TRBD2. The sample taken for sequencing was non-adjacent lung tissue. The CDR3 loop reads CASSSTSLTSGRAGTQYF. CDR3 nucleotides: TGCGCCAGCAGCTCTACGAGCCTGACTAGCGGGAGGGCCGGTACGCAGTATTTT.